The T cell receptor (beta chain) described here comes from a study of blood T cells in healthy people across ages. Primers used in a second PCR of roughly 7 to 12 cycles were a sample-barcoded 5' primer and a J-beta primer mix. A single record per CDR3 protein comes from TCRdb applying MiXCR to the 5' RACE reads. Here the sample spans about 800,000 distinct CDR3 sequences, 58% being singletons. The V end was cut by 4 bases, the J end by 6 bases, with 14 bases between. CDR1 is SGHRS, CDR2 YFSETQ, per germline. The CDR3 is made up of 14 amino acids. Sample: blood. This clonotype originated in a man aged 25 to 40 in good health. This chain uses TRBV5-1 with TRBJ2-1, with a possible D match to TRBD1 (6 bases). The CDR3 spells CASSPTAGANEQFF. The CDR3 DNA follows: TGCGCCAGCAGCCCAACCGCAGGGGCCAATGAGCAGTTCTTC.